This T cell receptor (beta chain) was captured by sequencing in a study of T cells in Graves' hyperthyroidism and ophthalmopathy. What was amplified from RNA transcripts were TCR beta CDR3 regions. Primed by the HTBI set, a first-round RT-PCR was run on the TCR CDR3. TCRdb fed the multiplex PCR reads into MiXCR, producing one record per CDR3 protein. The table shows a few hundred thousand distinct CDR3 sequences, with more than 15% occurring only once. This clonotype was counted many times. This CDR3 spans 13 amino acids. Deletions cut 2 bases from V and 8 bases from J, with 12 bases between. Germline-derived CDR1 and CDR2 are LNHNV and YYDKDF (reference sequence).

Material for sequencing was blood. The TCR comes from a woman in her 30s with Graves' ophthalmopathy. This chain connects TRBV15 to TRBJ1-1, with D hard to call. The CDR3 spells CATSRHRGLEAFF. CDR3 coding DNA: TGTGCCACCAGCAGACATCGAGGCTTGGAAGCTTTCTTT.